Below, 22 T cell receptor beta chains from the same sample are listed, as sequenced in a study of blood T cell repertoires in COVID-19. Repertoires were generated with immunoSEQ multiplex PCR, while TCRdb's copy carries only in-frame clones and drops some. Among some 260,000 clones listed, 84% were seen once. The specimen was PBMCs or T cells enriched from blood (not recorded which). All receptors come from a man aged 30 to 45 with acute COVID-19.

V is TRBV13 and J is TRBJ2-5; 8 positions match TRBD1. Germline V gives CDR1 PRHDT, CDR2 FYEKMQ (reference sequence). This CDR3 comprises 15 residues. V lost 5 bases to trimming and J lost 2 bases; unmatched junction nucleotides: 7. The CDR3 is CASSARTGLQETQYF. CDR3 sequence (DNA): TGTGCCAGCAGCGCCCGGACAGGGCTGCAAGAGACCCAGTACTTC.

The V and J genes are TRBV6-4 and TRBJ1-2, with 7 bases that match TRBD1. V dropped 6 bases and J dropped 2; count of bases not matched to a gene: 3. CDR3 length: 13 residues. Germline CDR1 and CDR2: MRHNA and SNTAGT. The CDR3 spells CASSRTGNYGYTF. CDR3 nucleotides: TGTGCCAGCAGCAGGACAGGCAACTATGGCTACACCTTC.

The chain's CDR3 is CASSEGLVLAGGETQYF. The CDR3 nucleotides read TGTGCCAGCAGTGAAGGCCTGGTGCTAGCGGGGGGCGAGACCCAGTACTTC. The chain carries TRBV6-1 and TRBJ2-5; TRBD2 matches at 11 bases. V gave up 1 base and J gave up 5 bases; unmatched junction bases: 9. The germline gives CDR1 MNHNS, CDR2 SASEGT. CDR3 length equals 17 residues.

This clone was seen a few times. V and J are TRBV5-5 and TRBJ1-6, with D perhaps matching TRBD1 (5 bases). CDR1 and CDR2 from the germline V gene are SGHKS and YYEKEE (reference sequence). The CDR3 sequence is 14 residues long. The V end was cut by 4 bases, the J end by 8 bases, with 13 bases between. Here the CDR3 reads CASSIRVLDSPLHF. The DNA of the CDR3 is TGTGCCAGCAGCATCAGGGTACTGGATTCACCCCTCCACTTT.

This chain uses TRBV5-4 with TRBJ2-3, with D possibly TRBD1 on 6 matching bases. Looked up from germline, CDR1 is SGHNT and CDR2 is YYREEE (reference sequence). The CDR3 totals 15 residues. V lost 4 bases to trimming and J lost 0 bases, with 12 bases between them. The CDR3 here is CASSPQGQSTDTQYF. The DNA of the CDR3 is TGTGCCAGCAGCCCCCAGGGGCAAAGCACAGATACGCAGTATTTT.

A word on this clone: At one end the junction does not follow the germline gene, possibly because of a read error. The genes are TRBV5-1 and TRBJ2-1, with TRBD2 as a possible D gene (5 bases). The CDR3 consists of 14 residues. Germline values: CDR1 SGHRS, CDR2 YFSETQ. The CDR3 sequence: CASASTRTDNEQFF. CDR3 in DNA: TGTGCCAGCGCCTCTACTAGGACGGACAATGAGCAGTTCTTC.

This sequence joins TRBV27 and TRBJ1-2; 7 positions agree with TRBD1. The germline V gene encodes CDR1 MNHEY and CDR2 SMNVEV (reference sequence). The CDR3 length is 13 residues. Trimming took 5 bases from V and 7 from J; bases not matched to a gene: 7. Written as DNA, the CDR3 is TGTGCCAGCAGTGCCGACAGGGTTCTTGGCTACACCTTC. Translation: CASSADRVLGYTF.

This clone was seen once. This rearrangement joins TRBV27 to TRBJ1-5; a weak D match, TRBD1 (5 bases). CDR3 size: 13 residues. The germline V gene has CDR1 MNHEY and CDR2 SMNVEV (reference sequence). The V and J ends lost 3 bases and 4 bases respectively, with 7 bases between them. CDR3 nucleotides: TGTGCCAGCAGTTTGGGGCTTAATCAGCCCCAGCATTTT. Encoded protein: CASSLGLNQPQHF.

The chain is built from TRBV6-1 and TRBJ1-1; D unresolved. The length of the CDR3 is 15 residues. Germline CDR1 and CDR2: MNHNS and SASEGT. Trimming removed 3 bases at V and 4 bases at J, with 15 bases between. The CDR3 region is CASSEIGNLGTEAFF. The CDR3 coding sequence is TGTGCCAGCAGTGAGATTGGCAATCTTGGCACTGAAGCTTTCTTT.

The chain joins TRBV7-9 to TRBJ1-1; no definite D call. The ends were cut back, 6 bases at V and 3 bases at J, with 14 bases in the middle. This CDR3 comprises 14 residues. Germline values: CDR1 SEHNR, CDR2 FQNEAQ (reference sequence). The chain's CDR3 is CASRLTQSHTEAFF. The CDR3 nucleotides read TGTGCCAGCAGGCTAACACAGTCCCACACTGAAGCTTTCTTT.

A word on this clone: Its ends do not fully match the called genes, so a read error is possible. The rearrangement links TRBV7-7 to TRBJ2-2; 13 nucleotides agree with TRBD2. The CDR3 length is 18 residues. The germline V gene encodes CDR1 SSHAT and CDR2 FNYEAQ (reference sequence). The CDR3 loop is CASSLTGLAGVSTGELFF. Here the CDR3 DNA reads TGTGCTAGCAGCTTAACAGGACTAGCGGGAGTTAGCACCGGGGAGCTGTTTTTT.

This chain uses TRBV19 with TRBJ2-1; a possible D gene is TRBD2 (7 bases). V lost 4 bases and J lost 6, with 19 bases in between. The CDR3 has 16 residues. Germline V gene lookup returns CDR1 LNHDA and CDR2 SQIVND (reference sequence). The CDR3 reads CASSTGGGGGTNEQFF. The CDR3 nucleotides are TGTGCCAGTAGTACTGGCGGGGGCGGAGGAACCAATGAGCAGTTCTTC.

The V and J genes are TRBV6-2 or TRBV6-3 and TRBJ2-1, with TRBD2 matching 8 bases. With V trimmed by 4 bases and J by 8 bases, 16 bases remained unmatched. The CDR3 is 17 amino acids. Looked up from germline, CDR1 is MNHEY and CDR2 is SVGEGT. The CDR3 reads CASSFGESSGSTDEQFF. CDR3 in DNA: TGTGCCAGCAGTTTCGGGGAGAGCAGCGGGAGTACAGATGAGCAGTTCTTC.

The chain uses TRBV19 and TRBJ1-5, with a possible D match to TRBD1 (5 bases). In germline, CDR1 is LNHDA, CDR2 SQIVND (reference sequence). The CDR3 consists of 14 residues. Trimming took 8 bases from V and 5 from J, leaving 16 bases between them. The CDR3 is CASARGRSDQPQHF. Written as DNA, the CDR3 is TGTGCCAGTGCCCGGGGGAGATCAGATCAGCCCCAGCATTTT.

The chain carries TRBV29-1 and TRBJ2-6; 8 nucleotides match TRBD1. J gave up 7 bases and V 1 base, and 12 bases lay outside the gene matches. The CDR3 covers 17 residues. Germline lookup yields CDR1 SQVTM and CDR2 ANQGSEA. CDR3 protein: CSVEGGSGGFRANVLTF. CDR3 DNA: TGCAGCGTTGAAGGCGGGTCAGGGGGCTTCCGAGCCAACGTCCTGACTTTC.

V is TRBV9 and J is TRBJ1-1, with D possibly being TRBD1 (5 bases). Germline V gives CDR1 SGDLS, CDR2 YYNGEE. This CDR3 has 15 amino acids. V was clipped by 4 bases and J by 9 bases, with 22 bases between them. The chain's CDR3 is CASSQEGRTPGKAFF. The CDR3 DNA reads as TGTGCCAGCAGCCAGGAGGGACGGACCCCGGGAAAAGCTTTCTTT. Using reference TRBV9 and TRBJ1-1 for the parts outside the CDR3, the full variable domain is DSGVTQTPKHLITATGQRVTLRCSPRSGDLSVYWYQQSLDQGLQFLIQYYNGEERAKGNILERFSAQQFPDLHSELNLSSLELGDSALYFCASSQEGRTPGKAFFGQGTRLTVV.

The CDR3 loop reads CASSIPGWEAFF. The CDR3 DNA follows: TGTGCCAGTAGTATCCCAGGGTGGGAAGCTTTCTTT. This chain connects TRBV19 to TRBJ1-1, with TRBD1 as a possible D gene (5 bases). V was cut by 3 bases and J by 8 bases, with 10 bases left in between. CDR1 is LNHDA and CDR2 is SQIVND in the germline V gene (reference sequence). This CDR3 spans 12 amino acids. The whole variable domain, remainder taken from reference TRBV19 and TRBJ1-1, is DGGITQSPKYLFRKEGQNVTLSCEQNLNHDAMYWYRQDPGQGLRLIYYSQIVNDFQKGDIAEGYSVSREKKESFPLTVTSAQKNPTAFYLCASSIPGWEAFFGQGTRLTVV.

V is TRBV30 and J is TRBJ1-1; D gene ambiguous. Germline CDR1 and CDR2: GTSNPN and SVGIG (reference sequence). The CDR3 length is 13 residues. The V end lost 1 base, the J end lost 0 bases, and 6 bases lay between the germline ends. CDR3 bases: TGTGCCTGGAGTGGTCTCCTGAACACTGAAGCTTTCTTT. Amino acid sequence: CAWSGLLNTEAFF.

The J gene is TRBJ2-2, the V gene TRBV6-4, with a weak D call TRBD2 (5 bases). The germline gives CDR1 MRHNA, CDR2 SNTAGT. V lost 7 bases and J 6 bases, leaving 15 bases between the germline ends. CDR3 length: 14 amino acids. The CDR3 bases are TGTGCCAGCAAAGGTGGGAGCGAGGCCGGGGAGCTGTTTTTT. It specifies CASKGGSEAGELFF.

The CDR3 region has the DNA TGCGCCAGCAGCTTGAGTTGGGGGGCAGATACGCAGTATTTT. It specifies CASSLSWGADTQYF. The rearrangement uses TRBV5-1 and TRBJ2-3; D is possibly TRBD2 (6 bases). The germline CDR1 and CDR2 sequences are SGHRS and YFSETQ. V gave up 1 base and J gave up 4 bases, with 10 bases separating them. CDR3 length: 14 amino acids. Variable domain in full (rest from reference TRBV5-1 and TRBJ2-3): KAGVTQTPRYLIKTRGQQVTLSCSPISGHRSVSWYQQTPGQGLQFLFEYFSETQRNKGNFPGRFSGRQFSNSRSEMNVSTLELGDSALYLCASSLSWGADTQYFGPGTRLTVL.

CDR3: CASSPRTSGNEQFF. DNA of the CDR3: TGTGCCAGCAGCCCCCGGACTAGCGGTAATGAGCAGTTCTTC. This chain links TRBV3-1 (or the pseudogene TRBV3-2) with TRBJ2-1, with 10 bases that match TRBD2. The germline V gene encodes CDR1 LGHDT and CDR2 YNNKEL (reference sequence). CDR3 length: 14 residues. The J segment lost 7 bases and the V segment lost 4 bases, leaving 4 bases of the junction unmatched.

The chain employs TRBV2 and TRBJ2-3, with 7 bases aligning to TRBD1. Trimming at V came to 6 bases and at J to 12 bases, leaving 9 bases not matched to a gene. Germline V gene lookup returns CDR1 SNHLY and CDR2 FYNNEI. The CDR3 is 12 residues long. CDR3 coding DNA: TGTGCCAGCAGCAAAGACAGGGTGAAACAGTATTTT. Translation: CASSKDRVKQYF.